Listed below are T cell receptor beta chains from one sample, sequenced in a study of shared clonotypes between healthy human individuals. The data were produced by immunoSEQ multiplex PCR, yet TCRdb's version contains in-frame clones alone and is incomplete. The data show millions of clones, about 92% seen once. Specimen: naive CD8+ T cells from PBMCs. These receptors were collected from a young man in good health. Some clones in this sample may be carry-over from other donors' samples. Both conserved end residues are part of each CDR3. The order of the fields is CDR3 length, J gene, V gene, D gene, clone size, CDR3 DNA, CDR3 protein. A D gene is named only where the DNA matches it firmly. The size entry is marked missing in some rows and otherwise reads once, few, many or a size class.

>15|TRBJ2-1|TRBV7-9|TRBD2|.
TGTGCCAGCAGCCCGTCTAGCGGACCCCGGGTTGAGCAGTTCTTC
CASSPSSGPRVEQFF
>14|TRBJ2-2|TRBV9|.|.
TGTGCCAGCAGCGTAAGGGATAACACCGGGGAGCTGTTTTTT
CASSVRDNTGELFF
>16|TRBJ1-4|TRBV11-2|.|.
TGTGCCAGCAGCGTTGGGTTACTCGCAACTAATGAAAAACTGTTTTTT
CASSVGLLATNEKLFF
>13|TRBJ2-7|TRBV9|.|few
TGTGCCAGCAGCCCGAATAGCGGATACGAGCAGTACTTC
CASSPNSGYEQYF
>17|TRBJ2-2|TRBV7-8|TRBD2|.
TGTGCCAGCAGCTGGGCGGGACTAGCGGGACTAGTCGGGGAGCTGTTTTTT
CASSWAGLAGLVGELFF
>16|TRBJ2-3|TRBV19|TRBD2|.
TGTGCCAGTAGTACCTTTGGGACTAGCGGCACAGATACGCAGTATTTT
CASSTFGTSGTDTQYF
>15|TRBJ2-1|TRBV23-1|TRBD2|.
TGCGCCACCAAGGGGGGACTAGCGGCTTACAATGAGCAGTTCTTC
CATKGGLAAYNEQFF
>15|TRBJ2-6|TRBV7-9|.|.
TGTGCCAGCAGCCATAGGGGCTCTGGGGCCAACGTCCTGACTTTC
CASSHRGSGANVLTF
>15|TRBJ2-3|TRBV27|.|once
TGTGCCAGCACCCAAATGGGTCCCCTCACAGATACGCAGTATTTT
CASTQMGPLTDTQYF
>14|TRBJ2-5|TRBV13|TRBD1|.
TGTGCCAGCAGCTTAGTCGGGACAGAAGAGACCCAGTACTTC
CASSLVGTEETQYF
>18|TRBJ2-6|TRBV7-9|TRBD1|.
TGTGCCAGCAGCACCCGGGACAGGGGGTTTACTGGGGCCAACGTCCTGACTTTC
CASSTRDRGFTGANVLTF
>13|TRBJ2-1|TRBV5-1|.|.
TGCGCCAGCAGCTTGGCCTCTTACAATGAGCAGTTCTTC
CASSLASYNEQFF
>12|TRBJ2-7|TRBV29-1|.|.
TGCAGCGTTTCAGACGGGCCCTACGAGCAGTACTTC
CSVSDGPYEQYF
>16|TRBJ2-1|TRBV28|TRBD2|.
TGTGCCAGCAGGGGAATTAGCGGGGATTACTACAATGAGCAGTTCTTC
CASRGISGDYYNEQFF
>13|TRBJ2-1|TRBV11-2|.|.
TGTGCCAGCAGCCCACCGGTAGCGAATGAGCAGTTCTTC
CASSPPVANEQFF
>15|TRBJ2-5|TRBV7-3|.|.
TGTGCCAGCAGCTTATACGGCAGTATGAGGGAGACCCAGTACTTC
CASSLYGSMRETQYF
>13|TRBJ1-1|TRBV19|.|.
TGTGCCAGTAGTATAACCAGGGGCACTGAAGCTTTCTTT
CASSITRGTEAFF
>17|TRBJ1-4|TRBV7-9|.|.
TGTGCCAGCAGCTTAAAGTTAGGGGGTGAAAGAGCAGGAAAACTGTTTTTT
CASSLKLGGERAGKLFF
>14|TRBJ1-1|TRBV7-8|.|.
TGTGCCAGCAGCTTAGGAAAACTGAACACTGAAGCTTTCTTT
CASSLGKLNTEAFF
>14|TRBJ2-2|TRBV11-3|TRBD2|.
TGTGCCAGCAGCTTCCGGGGAGGGACCGGGGAGCTGTTTTTT
CASSFRGGTGELFF
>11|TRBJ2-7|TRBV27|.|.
TGTGCCAGCAGTAAAGGCTACGAGCAGTACTTC
CASSKGYEQYF
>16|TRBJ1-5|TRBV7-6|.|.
TGTGCCAGCAGCTTAGAGGCAGGGAGGGTGGGTCAGCCCCAGCATTTT
CASSLEAGRVGQPQHF
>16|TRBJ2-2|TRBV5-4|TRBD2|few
TGTGCCAGCAGGGACCAGCGGGAGAGATACACCGGGGAGCTGTTTTTT
CASRDQRERYTGELFF
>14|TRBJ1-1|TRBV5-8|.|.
TGTGCCAGCAGCTTGGGACAGGTGAACACTGAAGCTTTCTTT
CASSLGQVNTEAFF
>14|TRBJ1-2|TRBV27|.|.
TGTGCCAGCGGACCCACGGGGGCAAACTATGGCTACACCTTC
CASGPTGANYGYTF
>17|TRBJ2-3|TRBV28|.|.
TGTGCCAGCAGTTACATGTTTCTAGCACCAGAGCCAGATACGCAGTATTTT
CASSYMFLAPEPDTQYF
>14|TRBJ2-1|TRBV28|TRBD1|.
TGTGCCAGCAGTCCGGGGACAGGGCTCAATGAGCAGTTCTTC
CASSPGTGLNEQFF